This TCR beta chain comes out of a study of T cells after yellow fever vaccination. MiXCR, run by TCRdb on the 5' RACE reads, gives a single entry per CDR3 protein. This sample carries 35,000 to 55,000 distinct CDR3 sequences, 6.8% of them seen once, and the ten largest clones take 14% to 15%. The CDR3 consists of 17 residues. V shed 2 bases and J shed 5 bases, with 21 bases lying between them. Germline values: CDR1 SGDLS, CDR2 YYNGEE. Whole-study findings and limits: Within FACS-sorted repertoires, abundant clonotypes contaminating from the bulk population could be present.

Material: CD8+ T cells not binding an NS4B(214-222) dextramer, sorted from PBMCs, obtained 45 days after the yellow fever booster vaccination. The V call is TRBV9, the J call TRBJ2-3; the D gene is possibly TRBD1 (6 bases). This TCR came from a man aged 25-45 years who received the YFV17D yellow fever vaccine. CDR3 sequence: CASSVEIGGKGQDTQYF. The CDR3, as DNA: TGTGCCAGCAGCGTTGAGATAGGGGGAAAGGGGCAAGATACGCAGTATTTT.